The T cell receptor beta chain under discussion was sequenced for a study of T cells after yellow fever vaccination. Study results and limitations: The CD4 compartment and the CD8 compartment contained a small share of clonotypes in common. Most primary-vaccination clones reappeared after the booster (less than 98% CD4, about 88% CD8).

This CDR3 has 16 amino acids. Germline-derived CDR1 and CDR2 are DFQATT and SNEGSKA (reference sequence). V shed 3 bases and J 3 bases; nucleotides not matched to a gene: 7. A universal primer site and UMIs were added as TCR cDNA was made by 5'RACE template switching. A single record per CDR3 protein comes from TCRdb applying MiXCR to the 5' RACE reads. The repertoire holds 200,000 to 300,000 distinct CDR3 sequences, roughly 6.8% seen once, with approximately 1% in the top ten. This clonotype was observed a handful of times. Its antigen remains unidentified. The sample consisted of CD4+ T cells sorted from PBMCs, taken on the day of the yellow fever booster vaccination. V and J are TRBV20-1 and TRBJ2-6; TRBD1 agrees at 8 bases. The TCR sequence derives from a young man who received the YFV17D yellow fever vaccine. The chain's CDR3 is CSASGQGSVGANVLTF. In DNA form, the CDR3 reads TGCAGTGCTAGTGGACAGGGTAGTGTTGGGGCCAACGTCCTGACTTTC.